A single sample gave rise to the 21 T cell receptor beta chains below, sequenced in a study of cytomegalovirus exposure and HLA in healthy donors. Libraries were prepared by immunoSEQ multiplex PCR; TCRdb keeps only in-frame clonotypes and omits some of them. The sample records fewer than 400,000 clones, approximately 88% being singletons. The sample taken for sequencing was PBMCs. All receptors come from a man between 25 and 39 years old in good health and CMV-seronegative.

The rearrangement uses TRBV7-9 and TRBJ2-1; TRBD2 matches at 8 bases. V was clipped by 5 bases and J by 6 bases; unmatched bases: 3. The CDR3 runs 13 residues. Germline lookup yields CDR1 SEHNR and CDR2 FQNEAQ (reference sequence). The CDR3 sequence: CASSLGGANEQFF. DNA for the CDR3: TGTGCCAGCAGCCTCGGGGGGGCCAATGAGCAGTTCTTC.

This clone was found once. This chain connects TRBV12-5 to TRBJ2-2; D gene ambiguous. V was pared by 3 bases and J by 1 base, with 6 bases between. The CDR3 is 14 residues long. CDR1 is LGHNT, CDR2 FRNRAP, per germline. The CDR3 reads CASGFPENTGELFF. The CDR3 region has the DNA TGTGCTAGTGGTTTTCCAGAGAACACCGGGGAGCTGTTTTTT. Full variable domain (outside the CDR3, taken from reference TRBV12-5 and TRBJ2-2): DARVTQTPRHKVTEMGQEVTMRCQPILGHNTVFWYRQTMMQGLELLAYFRNRAPLDDSGMPKDRFSAEMPDATLATLKIQPSEPRDSAVYFCASGFPENTGELFFGEGSRLTVL.

The V and J genes are TRBV7-9 and TRBJ1-4, with a possible D match to TRBD1 (6 bases). Trimming cost V 4 bases and J 3 bases, with 12 bases left between them. CDR1 is SEHNR, CDR2 FQNEAQ, per germline (reference sequence). This CDR3 is 15 amino acids long. As DNA, the CDR3 is TGTGCCAGCAGCTCAGGGGAAGATGCTAATGAAAAACTGTTTTTT. It encodes CASSSGEDANEKLFF.

This chain joins TRBV4-1 and TRBJ2-2; D unresolved. Germline V lookup: CDR1 MGHRA, CDR2 YSYEKL. V lost 0 bases and J lost 3, with 8 bases in between. The CDR3 is 15 residues long. The CDR3 DNA reads as TGCGCCAGCAGCCAAGAACCACTTTACACCGGGGAGCTGTTTTTT. Its translation is CASSQEPLYTGELFF.

CDR3 protein: CASSSGLAGGLVEQFF. CDR3 nucleotide sequence: TGTGCCAGCAGCTCCGGACTAGCGGGGGGGCTGGTCGAGCAGTTCTTC. The chain employs TRBV7-2 and TRBJ2-1; 15 nucleotides agree with TRBD2. The V gene's germline CDR1 is SGHTA and CDR2 FQGNSA. There are 16 residues in the CDR3. Trimming removed 4 bases from V and 10 bases from J; junction bases left unmatched: 8. Full variable domain (missing parts from reference TRBV7-2 and TRBJ2-1): GAGVSQSPSNKVTEKGKDVELRCDPISGHTALYWYRQSLGQGLEFLIYFQGNSAPDKSGLPSDRFSAERTGGSVSTLTIQRTQQEDSAVYLCASSSGLAGGLVEQFFGPGTRLTVL.

This clone has just a few counts. The rearrangement links TRBV5-1 to TRBJ1-6; D unresolved. Germline-derived CDR1 and CDR2 are SGHRS and YFSETQ. V dropped 5 bases and J dropped 9 bases, with 18 bases sitting between them. The CDR3 has 15 residues. CDR3 sequence reads: CASRPDILTSSPLHF. In DNA form, the CDR3 reads TGCGCCAGCAGACCCGACATCCTCACGAGTTCACCCCTCCACTTT.

This rearrangement joins TRBV4-3 to TRBJ2-6; D may be TRBD1 (6 bases). This CDR3 comprises 17 residues. Germline V CDR1 and CDR2: LGHNA, YSLEER. V lost 4 bases and J lost 1, with 14 bases in between. CDR3 in amino acids: CASSPWTESSGANVLTF. For the CDR3, the DNA is TGCGCCAGCAGCCCATGGACAGAGAGTTCTGGGGCCAACGTCCTGACTTTC.

The CDR3 is CASSRDRGDSPLHF. For the CDR3, the DNA is TGCGCCAGCAGCAGGGACAGGGGCGATTCACCCCTCCACTTT. V usage is TRBV5-1 and J usage is TRBJ1-6; TRBD1 agrees at 10 bases. Germline values: CDR1 SGHRS, CDR2 YFSETQ. The CDR3 is 14 residues long. J was trimmed by 8 bases and V by 4 bases; bases with no gene match: 3.

The DNA of the CDR3 is TGTGCCAGCAGTGGCGGACAGGGTCTTTCCAATGAGCAGTTCTTC. Translation: CASSGGQGLSNEQFF. The genes are TRBV9 and TRBJ2-1; 8 nucleotides align to TRBD1. The CDR3 is 15 amino acids. Germline CDR1 is SGDLS and CDR2 is YYNGEE. The trim removed 5 bases at V and 6 bases at J, leaving 10 bases unmatched.

This clone was picked up a small number of times. The chain employs TRBV5-1 and TRBJ1-6, with D uncertain. Looked up from germline, CDR1 is SGHRS and CDR2 is YFSETQ. The CDR3 is made up of 12 amino acids. The germline V and J ends were trimmed by 3 bases and 10 bases, with 8 bases remaining between them. The CDR3 is CASSWEGSPLHF. The CDR3 DNA reads TGCGCCAGCAGCTGGGAGGGATCACCCCTCCACTTT.

V is TRBV7-8 and J is TRBJ2-7; D unresolved. Germline V gives CDR1 SGHVS, CDR2 FQNEAQ. V shed 1 base and J shed 0 bases, with 10 bases lying between them. The CDR3 length is 15 residues. The CDR3 loop reads CASSLEESRSYEQYF. The CDR3 region has the DNA TGTGCCAGCAGCTTAGAAGAGTCCCGCTCCTACGAGCAGTACTTC.

The V call is TRBV7-2, the J call TRBJ1-1; 7 bases match TRBD1. Germline trimming cut 6 bases from V and 3 bases from J; bases unmatched to any gene: 4. Germline-derived CDR1 and CDR2 are SGHTA and FQGNSA. The CDR3 is 13 amino acids. As DNA, the CDR3 is TGTGCCAGCAGACTACAGGGGCACACTGAAGCTTTCTTT. Translation: CASRLQGHTEAFF.

This clone was observed once. The rearrangement joins TRBV11-2 to TRBJ2-7; D gene unclear. Germline assignment: CDR1 SGHAT and CDR2 FQNNGV. The CDR3 has 13 residues. Trimming pared 6 bases from V and 0 bases from J, leaving 9 bases between. The CDR3 DNA reads TGTGCCAGCAGAAGCCTAACCTCCTACGAGCAGTACTTC. Translating gives CASRSLTSYEQYF. Using reference TRBV11-2 and TRBJ2-7 for the parts outside the CDR3, the full variable domain is EAGVAQSPRYKIIEKRQSVAFWCNPISGHATLYWYQQILGQGPKLLIQFQNNGVVDDSQLPKDRFSAERLKGVDSTLKIQPAKLEDSAVYLCASRSLTSYEQYFGPGTRLTVT.

This chain connects TRBV5-4 to TRBJ2-5; TRBD1 agrees at 10 bases. V lost 4 bases and J lost 5; bases outside the gene matches: 5. Looked up from germline, CDR1 is SGHNT and CDR2 is YYREEE (reference sequence). The CDR3 is 14 residues long. In DNA, the CDR3 is TGTGCCAGCAGCCCGACAGGGGGCGGGGAGACCCAGTACTTC. Translation: CASSPTGGGETQYF.

V is TRBV28 and J is TRBJ1-6; D is possibly TRBD1 (5 bases). Germline V CDR1 and CDR2: MDHEN, SYDVKM. Trimming took 3 bases from V and 6 from J, leaving 6 bases between them. The CDR3 consists of 13 residues. The CDR3 DNA is TGTGCCAGCAGTTTCAGGGTTAATTCACCCCTCCACTTT. Its translation is CASSFRVNSPLHF.

V and J are TRBV18 and TRBJ2-7, with 8 bases that match TRBD1. The junction had 11 bases not matched to a gene; V was cut back by 3 bases and J by 4 bases. Looked up from germline, CDR1 is KGHSH and CDR2 is LQKENI. This CDR3 is built from 16 residues. CDR3: CASSPATRDRHYEQYF. For the CDR3, the DNA is TGTGCCAGCTCACCCGCCACGAGGGACAGGCATTACGAGCAGTACTTC.

The chain has TRBV10-1 and TRBJ2-7; 10 nucleotides match TRBD2. Germline CDR1 reads WNHNN; CDR2 reads SYGVQD (reference sequence). The length of the CDR3 is 15 residues. Trimming removed 3 bases from V and 5 bases from J; junction bases left unmatched: 7. Written as DNA, the CDR3 is TGCGCCAGCAGTGACCCGAGGACTAGCGGCCACGAGCAGTACTTC. This translates into CASSDPRTSGHEQYF.

This sequence joins TRBV29-1 and TRBJ1-2, with TRBD1 identical over 8 bases. The CDR3 extends over 15 amino acids. CDR1 and CDR2 (germline): SQVTM, ANQGSEA. V gave up 3 bases and J gave up 5 bases; unmatched junction bases: 11. CDR3 coding DNA: TGCAGCGTTGAGTTTGGGGACAGGTATACGTATGGCTACACCTTC. It yields the protein CSVEFGDRYTYGYTF.

The chain joins TRBV10-2 to TRBJ2-3, with D possibly TRBD1 on 5 matching bases. CDR1 and CDR2 from the germline V gene are WSHSY and SAAADI. Deletions cut 6 bases from V and 4 bases from J, with 11 bases between. This CDR3 comprises 13 residues. CDR3 protein: CASRIAGSDTQYF. CDR3 DNA sequence: TGCGCCAGCAGAATAGCAGGGTCAGATACGCAGTATTTT.

This clone was observed a handful of times. The V and J genes are TRBV2 and TRBJ2-7; 12 bases fit TRBD1. V lost 5 bases, J lost 4 bases, and 9 bases stayed unmatched. CDR3 length equals 16 residues. Germline CDR1 reads SNHLY; CDR2 reads FYNNEI. For the CDR3, the DNA is TGTGCCAGCAGTTTGACCGGGACAGGGGGCTTATACGAGCAGTACTTC. The encoded protein is CASSLTGTGGLYEQYF.

The rearrangement joins TRBV28 to TRBJ2-7; 7 nucleotides agree with TRBD1. This CDR3 spans 15 amino acids. Germline loops: CDR1 MDHEN, CDR2 SYDVKM. V was pared by 6 bases and J by 4 bases, with 12 bases of the junction left unmatched. CDR3: CASSLGGFTGYEQYF. CDR3 nucleotide sequence: TGTGCCAGCAGCCTAGGGGGCTTTACAGGGTACGAGCAGTACTTC.